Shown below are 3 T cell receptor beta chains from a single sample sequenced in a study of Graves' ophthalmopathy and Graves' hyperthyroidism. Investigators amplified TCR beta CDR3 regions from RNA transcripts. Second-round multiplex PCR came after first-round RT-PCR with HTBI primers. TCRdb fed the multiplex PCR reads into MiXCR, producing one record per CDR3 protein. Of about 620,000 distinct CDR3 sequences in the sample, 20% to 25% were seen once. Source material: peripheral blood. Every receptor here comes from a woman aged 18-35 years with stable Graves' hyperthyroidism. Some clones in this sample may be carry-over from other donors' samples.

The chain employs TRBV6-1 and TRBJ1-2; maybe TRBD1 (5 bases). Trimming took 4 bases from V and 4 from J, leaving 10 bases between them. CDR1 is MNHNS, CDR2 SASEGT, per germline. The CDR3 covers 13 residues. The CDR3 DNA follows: TGTGCCAGCAGTGCGGGGCGCTTCTATGGCTACACCTTC. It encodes CASSAGRFYGYTF.

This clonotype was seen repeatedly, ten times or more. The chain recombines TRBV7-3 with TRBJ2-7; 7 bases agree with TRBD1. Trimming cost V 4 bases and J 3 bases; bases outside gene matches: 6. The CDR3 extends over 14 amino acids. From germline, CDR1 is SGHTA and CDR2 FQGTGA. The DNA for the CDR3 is TGTGCCAGCAGCTCCACCAGGGACAGCTACGAGCAGTACTTC. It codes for CASSSTRDSYEQYF.

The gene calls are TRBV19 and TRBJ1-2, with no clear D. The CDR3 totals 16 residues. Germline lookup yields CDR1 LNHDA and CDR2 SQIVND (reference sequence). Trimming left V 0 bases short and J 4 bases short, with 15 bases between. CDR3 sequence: CASSIEGGGPSYGYTF. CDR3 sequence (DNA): TGTGCCAGTAGTATAGAGGGCGGCGGACCCAGCTATGGCTACACCTTC.